Following are 24 T cell receptor beta chains from one sample sequenced in a study of regulatory T cells in long-lasting Graves disease. As for time point: newly diagnosed GD, antithyroid drugs for less than 3 months. Researchers made the TCR library from RNA that was extracted from PBMCs. According to the study, TCR beta libraries were built with iRepertoire HTBI primers and CDR3-region Arm-PCR. TCRdb itself ran the multiplex PCR reads through MiXCR, one entry per CDR3 protein. The table shows just over 600,000 distinct CDR3 sequences, with roughly 16% occurring only once. These data were also filed under a second study, of T cells in Graves' hyperthyroidism and ophthalmopathy.

The sample was peripheral blood mononuclear cells (PBMCs), taken at new diagnosis, from a patient treated with antithyroid drugs. The source of these receptors is a woman aged 25 to 39 with Graves disease.

Of note for this clonotype: A much larger clone is a single base away; this may be a read error. This rearrangement joins TRBV11-2 to TRBJ2-3, with unresolved D. Between the trimmed V and J ends, which lost 5 bases and 14 bases, there was a span of 17 bases. The length of the CDR3 is 12 residues. Germline V gene sequence: CDR1 SGHAT, CDR2 FQNNGV. The CDR3 DNA sequence: TGTGCCAGCAGCCCAACCGGCCTACGCACGTATTTT. Translating gives CASSPTGLRTYF.

The chain carries TRBV19 and TRBJ2-1; possible D gene TRBD2, 6 bases. The germline V gene encodes CDR1 LNHDA and CDR2 SQIVND (reference sequence). The CDR3 has 15 residues. Trimming removed 4 bases from V and 6 bases from J, with 16 bases in between. The chain's CDR3 is CASSTWAGSGNEQFF. The CDR3 nucleotides read TGTGCCAGTAGTACCTGGGCGGGGTCCGGCAATGAGCAGTTCTTC.

This rearrangement joins TRBV10-3 to TRBJ2-5; 10 bases are shared with TRBD1. The CDR3 runs 14 residues. The V and J ends lost 6 bases and 5 bases, in that order; junction bases with no gene match: 6. Germline CDR1 is ENHRY and CDR2 is SYGVKD. The CDR3 protein is CAIRETGGGETQYF. The CDR3 DNA reads TGTGCCATCAGGGAGACAGGGGGCGGGGAGACCCAGTACTTC.

Ten or more counts support this clonotype. This chain's CDR3 is CASSLNSGRADEQFF. CDR3 sequence (DNA): TGTGCCAGCAGCTTAAATAGCGGGAGGGCCGATGAGCAGTTCTTC. The chain employs TRBV7-2 and TRBJ2-1; 11 positions agree with TRBD2. The CDR3 is 15 amino acids. J lost 8 bases, V lost 2 bases, and 5 bases had no gene match. The V gene's germline CDR1 is SGHTA and CDR2 FQGNSA.

This clonotype was seen repeatedly, ten times or more. The J gene is TRBJ2-1, the V gene TRBV7-9; 7 bases fit TRBD2. J was trimmed by 9 bases and V by 2 bases; bases with no gene match: 16. Germline V gene sequence: CDR1 SEHNR, CDR2 FQNEAQ (reference sequence). There are 17 residues in the CDR3. The CDR3 region has the DNA TGTGCCAGCAGCTTAATCTCCGGGGGGTCCACTTCAAGTGAGCAGTTCTTC. As protein: CASSLISGGSTSSEQFF.

To note about this clonotype: A read error may explain this, as a much larger clone is one base away. V and J are TRBV6-9 and TRBJ1-5; D is unclear. The CDR3 is made up of 16 amino acids. Germline lookup yields CDR1 MNHGY and CDR2 SVAAGI. Here the CDR3 DNA reads TGTGCCGGCAGTTTGCCGTCGGCCGGTAATAATCAGCCCCAGCATTTT. Translating it yields CAGSLPSAGNNQPQHF.

A few counts support this clonotype. This chain connects TRBV7-2 to TRBJ1-3; D not resolved. The germline CDR1 and CDR2 sequences are SGHTA and FQGNSA. The CDR3 has 12 amino acids. Trimming cost V 4 bases and J 8 bases, with 9 bases left between them. The CDR3 DNA is TGTGCCAGCAGCTGGGTGGAGGACACCATATATTTT. As protein: CASSWVEDTIYF. The full variable domain, with the rest looked up from reference TRBV7-2 and TRBJ1-3, is GAGVSQSPSNKVTEKGKDVELRCDPISGHTALYWYRQSLGQGLEFLIYFQGNSAPDKSGLPSDRFSAERTGGSVSTLTIQRTQQEDSAVYLCASSWVEDTIYFGEGSWLTVV.

With regard to this clonotype: One end of the junction is discordant with germline, which a read error may explain. The chain recombines TRBV6-2 or TRBV6-3 with TRBJ2-7; 16 bases are a match to TRBD2. The germline gives CDR1 MNHEY, CDR2 SVGEGT. This CDR3 comprises 15 residues. The CDR3 reads CASSGGLAGGPRRDF. For the CDR3, the DNA is TGTGCCAGCAGTGGGGGACTAGCGGGAGGGCCCCGTCGGGACTTC.

The sample holds many counts of this clonotype. The rearrangement uses TRBV28 and TRBJ2-1; TRBD1 is a possible D gene (5 bases). V shed 3 bases and J shed 4 bases, with 13 bases lying between them. CDR3 length: 15 amino acids. Germline V lookup: CDR1 MDHEN, CDR2 SYDVKM. CDR3 in amino acids: CASSFGAGKYNEQFF. CDR3 sequence (DNA): TGTGCCAGCAGTTTTGGGGCAGGAAAGTACAATGAGCAGTTCTTC.

This clonotype showed up many times. This sequence joins TRBV2 and TRBJ1-2, with 9 bases fitting TRBD1. The CDR3 consists of 12 residues. CDR1 and CDR2 from the germline V gene are SNHLY and FYNNEI. V was pared by 8 bases and J by 8 bases, with 6 bases of the junction left unmatched. The CDR3 region is CASPGQGEGYTF. The CDR3 nucleotides are TGTGCCAGCCCGGGACAGGGTGAGGGCTACACCTTC.

Many counts were recorded for this clonotype. The chain couples TRBV7-2 to TRBJ2-7; no clear D. The V gene's germline CDR1 is SGHTA and CDR2 FQGNSA. The ends were cut back, 4 bases at V and 2 bases at J, with 6 bases in the middle. This CDR3 has 12 residues. As DNA, the CDR3 is TGTGCCAGCAGCTCCGTCGCCTACGAGCAGTACTTC. Protein product: CASSSVAYEQYF. Together with reference TRBV7-2 and TRBJ2-7, the CDR3 gives the full variable domain: GAGVSQSPSNKVTEKGKDVELRCDPISGHTALYWYRQSLGQGLEFLIYFQGNSAPDKSGLPSDRFSAERTGGSVSTLTIQRTQQEDSAVYLCASSSVAYEQYFGPGTRLTVT.

This clonotype was seen a few times. The chain employs TRBV20-1 and TRBJ2-3, with 7 bases aligning to TRBD1. With V trimmed by 2 bases and J by 0 bases, 8 bases remained unmatched. The CDR3 sequence is 16 residues long. Germline V gene lookup returns CDR1 DFQATT and CDR2 SNEGSKA (reference sequence). CDR3 nucleotides: TGCAGTGCTAGAAAACAACCGGGACAGAGCACAGATACGCAGTATTTT. This gives the protein CSARKQPGQSTDTQYF.

The chain combines TRBV19 with TRBJ1-5; D might be TRBD1 (6 bases). This CDR3 has 15 residues. Germline CDR1 is LNHDA and CDR2 is SQIVND (reference sequence). V lost 5 bases and J lost 3, with 14 bases in between. Written as DNA, the CDR3 is TGTGCCAGTAGTCTCGCGGACAGCAACAATCAGCCCCAGCATTTT. Its protein product is CASSLADSNNQPQHF. Based on the CDR3 plus reference TRBV19 and TRBJ1-5, the full variable domain is DGGITQSPKYLFRKEGQNVTLSCEQNLNHDAMYWYRQDPGQGLRLIYYSQIVNDFQKGDIAEGYSVSREKKESFPLTVTSAQKNPTAFYLCASSLADSNNQPQHFGDGTRLSIL.

This chain joins TRBV6-4 and TRBJ1-4; TRBD1 might be the D (6 bases). Germline assignment: CDR1 MRHNA and CDR2 SNTAGT. The CDR3 spans 15 residues. V was trimmed by 3 bases and J by 2 bases, leaving 10 bases between them. CDR3 bases: TGTGCCAGCAGTGAACTTCAGGGGACTAATGAAAAACTGTTTTTT. Translation gives CASSELQGTNEKLFF.

The rearrangement joins TRBV4-2 to TRBJ2-6, with D unresolved. Germline loops: CDR1 LGHNA, CDR2 YNFKEQ. V gave up 3 bases and J gave up 0 bases, with 9 bases separating them. There are 16 residues in the CDR3. For the CDR3, the DNA is TGTGCCAGCAGCCAGAATTCGGACTCTGGGGCCAACGTCCTGACTTTC. Its protein is CASSQNSDSGANVLTF.

This clonotype was seen a few times. This CDR3 is CASIRLAGGIAGELFF. Here the CDR3 DNA reads TGTGCCAGCATCCGCCTAGCGGGAGGAATTGCCGGGGAGCTGTTTTTT. The chain combines TRBV6-1 with TRBJ2-2, with 11 bases identical to TRBD2. CDR3 length: 16 amino acids. CDR1 MNHNS and CDR2 SASEGT come from the germline V gene. V lost 7 bases, J lost 6 bases, and 10 bases stayed unmatched.

This clonotype was seen a handful of times. Compared with germline, one end of the junction differs, possibly owing to a read error. The chain couples TRBV20-1 to TRBJ1-1, with D possibly TRBD1 on 6 matching bases. Germline-derived CDR1 and CDR2 are DFQATT and SNEGSKA (reference sequence). The CDR3 length is 13 residues. CDR3 nucleotides: TGCGGTGCTAGGAGGAATAGGGGGACTGAAGCTTTCTTT. This sequence encodes CGARRNRGTEAFF.

The chain carries TRBV30 and TRBJ1-5; possibly TRBD1 for D (5 bases). The CDR3 runs to 13 residues. Per the germline V gene, CDR1 is GTSNPN and CDR2 is SVGIG (reference sequence). The germline V and J ends were trimmed by 3 bases and 4 bases, with 10 bases remaining between them. CDR3 loop: CAWRGEQNQPQHF. In nucleotides, the CDR3 is TGTGCCTGGAGGGGGGAGCAAAATCAGCCCCAGCATTTT.

There are a few counts of this clonotype. This chain joins TRBV6-1 and TRBJ2-7, with D tentatively TRBD1 or TRBD2 (6 bases each). Per germline, CDR1 MNHNS and CDR2 SASEGT. This CDR3 has 15 residues. Trimming took off 2 bases at V and 0 bases at J, with 11 bases between the two ends. CDR3 sequence: CASSELGGTSYEQYF. The CDR3 region has the DNA TGTGCCAGCAGTGAACTAGGGGGGACCTCCTACGAGCAGTACTTC.

A few counts support this clonotype. The V gene is TRBV29-1, the J gene TRBJ1-4; D is possibly TRBD1 (6 bases). CDR3 size: 14 residues. V was trimmed by 4 bases and J by 5 bases, leaving 14 bases between them. Germline V gene lookup returns CDR1 SQVTM and CDR2 ANQGSEA. The CDR3 is CSVAAGTWNEKLFF. The CDR3 region has the DNA TGCAGCGTTGCTGCGGGGACATGGAATGAAAAACTGTTTTTT.

This clonotype appeared many times. The chain recombines TRBV20-1 with TRBJ2-1; tentatively, D is TRBD2 (5 bases). CDR3 length: 14 amino acids. Germline lookup yields CDR1 DFQATT and CDR2 SNEGSKA (reference sequence). With 1 base removed from V and 0 bases from J, the gap between germline ends came to 7 bases. The CDR3 coding sequence is TGCAGTGCTAGAGCTGGGAGCTCCTACAATGAGCAGTTCTTC. Its translation is CSARAGSSYNEQFF.

Remarks on this clonotype: A much larger clone lies one base from this, so it may be a read error. The chain uses TRBV11-2 and TRBJ2-3; TRBD2 agrees at 8 bases. V shed 5 bases, J shed 4 bases, and the junction held 11 bases outside the gene matches. The germline V gene encodes CDR1 SGHAT and CDR2 FQNNGV. The CDR3 length is 16 residues. CDR3 residues: CASSVVGSGAADTQYF. The CDR3 DNA reads as TGTGCCAGCAGCGTAGTAGGTAGCGGGGCCGCAGATACGCAGTATTTT.

The chain links TRBV7-9 to TRBJ2-3; unclear D gene. The CDR3 extends over 12 amino acids. Trimming took 4 bases from V and 3 from J, leaving 5 bases between them. The germline gives CDR1 SEHNR, CDR2 FQNEAQ (reference sequence). CDR3 protein: CASSSITDTQYF. The CDR3, as DNA: TGTGCCAGCAGCTCTATTACAGATACGCAGTATTTT.

This clonotype has a count of ten or more. This chain uses TRBV27 with TRBJ2-7; tentatively, D is TRBD1 (6 bases). The CDR3 covers 13 residues. The germline CDR1 and CDR2 sequences are MNHEY and SMNVEV (reference sequence). Deletions cut 3 bases from V and 4 bases from J, with 10 bases between. The CDR3 is CASSFYTGYEQYF. The DNA for the CDR3 is TGTGCCAGCAGTTTCTACACAGGGTACGAGCAGTACTTC.